This T cell receptor (beta chain) was sequenced during a study of STAT5B mutations in CD4+ large granular lymphocyte leukemia. TCRdb's copy holds only in-frame clones and misses some; the assay was immunoSEQ multiplex PCR. This repertoire shows about 30,000 clones, approximately 71% found once; its top ten account for more than 0.35%. As concerns this clone: No antigen is known for it.

Study results and limitations: TRBV06-family usage was enriched in top patient clones (8/27) versus controls (2/35).

V shed 2 bases and J 1 base; nucleotides not matched to a gene: 4. Per germline, CDR1 SGHNT and CDR2 YYREEE (reference sequence). This CDR3 is built from 15 residues. The V gene is TRBV5-4, the J gene TRBJ2-3, with 7 bases identical to TRBD1. This receptor was identified in a human donor in good health. The sequenced sample consisted of CD4+ T cells from blood buffy coats. The CDR3 sequence is CASSLPGQRTDTQYF. The CDR3 nucleotides read TGTGCCAGCAGCTTACCGGGACAGCGCACAGATACGCAGTATTTT.